This T cell receptor (beta chain) was documented in a study of blood T cells in healthy people across ages. With a J-beta primer mix and a sample-barcoded 5' primer, a second PCR ran about 7 to 12 cycles. MiXCR, applied by TCRdb to the 5' RACE reads, yields one record per CDR3 protein. The sample has 1.5 million to 2 million distinct CDR3 sequences, approximately 30% seen once. This clonotype was recorded a few times. The trim removed 3 bases at V and 6 bases at J, leaving 10 bases unmatched. This CDR3 is built from 15 residues. CDR1 is LNHNV, CDR2 YYDKDF, per germline (reference sequence). This receptor was obtained from a woman under 40 in good health. The sample consisted of blood. This sequence joins TRBV15 and TRBJ1-1; 7 positions match TRBD1. The CDR3 protein is CATSSRTGPMAEAFF. The CDR3 bases are TGTGCCACCAGCAGTCGGACAGGCCCGATGGCTGAAGCTTTCTTT.